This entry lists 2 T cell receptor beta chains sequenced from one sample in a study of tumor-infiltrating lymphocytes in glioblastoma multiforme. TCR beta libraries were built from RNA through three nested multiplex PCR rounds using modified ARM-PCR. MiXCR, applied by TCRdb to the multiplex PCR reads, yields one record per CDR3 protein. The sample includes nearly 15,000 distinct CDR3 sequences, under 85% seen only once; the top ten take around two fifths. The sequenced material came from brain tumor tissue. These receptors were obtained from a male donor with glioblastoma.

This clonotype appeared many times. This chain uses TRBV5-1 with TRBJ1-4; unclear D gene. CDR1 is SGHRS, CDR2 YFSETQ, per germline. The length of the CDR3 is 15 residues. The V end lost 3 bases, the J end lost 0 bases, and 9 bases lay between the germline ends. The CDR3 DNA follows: TGCGCCAGCAGCTCCTTTCCCGCAACTAATGAAAAACTGTTTTTT. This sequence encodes CASSSFPATNEKLFF.

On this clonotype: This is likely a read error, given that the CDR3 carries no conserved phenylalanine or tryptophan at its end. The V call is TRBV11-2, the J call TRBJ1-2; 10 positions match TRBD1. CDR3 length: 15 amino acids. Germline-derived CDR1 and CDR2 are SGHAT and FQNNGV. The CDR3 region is CVSNSGTGVGYGYTL. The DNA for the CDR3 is TGTGTCAGCAACTCGGGGACAGGGGTGGGCTATGGCTACACCCTC.